This T cell receptor beta chain comes out of a study of blood T cells in healthy people across ages. With a J-beta primer mix and a sample-barcoded 5' primer, a second PCR ran about 6 to 11 cycles. TCRdb processed the 5' RACE reads anew with MiXCR; each CDR3 protein has one entry. Of about 800,000 distinct CDR3 sequences in the sample, about three fifths were seen once. A minimum of 5.5 micrograms of total RNA was extracted per sample. Losses at the gene ends were 1 base for V and 7 bases for J; bases not matched to a gene: 6. The CDR3 spans 14 residues. Germline loops: CDR1 SGHTA, CDR2 FQGNSA. In this sample, this clonotype turned up a few times. Its specificity is unknown. The study, taken as a whole, reports: Donors of long life had a larger count of naive CD4+ cells and greater diversity than aged donors. Diversity of TCR beta correlated strongly with naive T cell percentage.

The chain employs TRBV7-2 and TRBJ1-2, with 7 bases aligning to TRBD1. This receptor was obtained from a man in his thirties or forties in good health. The sequenced material came from blood. This chain's CDR3 is CASSLDRGVAGYTF. CDR3 sequence (DNA): TGTGCCAGCAGCTTAGACAGGGGAGTAGCTGGCTACACCTTC. The full variable domain, in which reference TRBV7-2 and TRBJ1-2 provide the parts outside the CDR3, is GAGVSQSPSNKVTEKGKDVELRCDPISGHTALYWYRQSLGQGLEFLIYFQGNSAPDKSGLPSDRFSAERTGGSVSTLTIQRTQQEDSAVYLCASSLDRGVAGYTFGSGTRLTVV.